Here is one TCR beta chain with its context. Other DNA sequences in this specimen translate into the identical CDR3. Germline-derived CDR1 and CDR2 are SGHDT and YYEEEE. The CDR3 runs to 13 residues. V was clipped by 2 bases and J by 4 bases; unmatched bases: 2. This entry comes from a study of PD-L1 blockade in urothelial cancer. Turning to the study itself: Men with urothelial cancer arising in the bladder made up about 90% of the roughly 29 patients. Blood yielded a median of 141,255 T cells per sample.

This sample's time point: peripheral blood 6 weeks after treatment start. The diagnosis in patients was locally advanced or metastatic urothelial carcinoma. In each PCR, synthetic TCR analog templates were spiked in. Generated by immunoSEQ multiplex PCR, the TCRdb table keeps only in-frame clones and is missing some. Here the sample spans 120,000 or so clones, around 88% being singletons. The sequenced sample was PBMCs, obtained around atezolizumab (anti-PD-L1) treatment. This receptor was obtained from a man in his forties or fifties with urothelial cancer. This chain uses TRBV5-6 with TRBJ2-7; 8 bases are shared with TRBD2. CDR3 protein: CASSLAGVYEQYF. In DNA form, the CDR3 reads TGTGCCAGCAGCTTAGCGGGAGTGTACGAGCAGTACTTC.